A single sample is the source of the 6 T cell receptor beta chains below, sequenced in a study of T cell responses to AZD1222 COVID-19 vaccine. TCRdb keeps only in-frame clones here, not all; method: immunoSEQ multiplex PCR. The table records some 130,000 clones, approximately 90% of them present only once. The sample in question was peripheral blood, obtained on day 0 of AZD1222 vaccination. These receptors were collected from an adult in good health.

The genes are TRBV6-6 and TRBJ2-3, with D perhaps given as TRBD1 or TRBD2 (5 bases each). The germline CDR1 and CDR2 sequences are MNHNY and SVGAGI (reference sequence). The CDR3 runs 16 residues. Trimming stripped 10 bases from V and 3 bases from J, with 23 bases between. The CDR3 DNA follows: TGTGCCACGTTGACCGGGACGGGGTTTGGGACAGATACGCAGTATTTT. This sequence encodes CATLTGTGFGTDTQYF.

The CDR3 DNA reads TGTGCCAGCACGATGAAGGGGTACGAGCAGTACTTC. Translation gives CASTMKGYEQYF. J is TRBJ2-7 and V is TRBV6-5; weak D call: TRBD1 (5 bases). CDR1 and CDR2 from the germline V gene are MNHEY and SVGAGI. The CDR3 spans 12 residues. V lost 7 bases, J lost 4 bases, and 11 bases lay in between.

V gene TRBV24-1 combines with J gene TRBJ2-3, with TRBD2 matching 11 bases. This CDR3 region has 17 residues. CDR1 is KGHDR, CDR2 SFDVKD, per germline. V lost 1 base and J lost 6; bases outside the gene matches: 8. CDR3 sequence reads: CATSDLPSGGRSDTQYF. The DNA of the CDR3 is TGTGCCACCAGTGATTTACCTAGCGGGGGGCGTTCCGATACGCAGTATTTT.

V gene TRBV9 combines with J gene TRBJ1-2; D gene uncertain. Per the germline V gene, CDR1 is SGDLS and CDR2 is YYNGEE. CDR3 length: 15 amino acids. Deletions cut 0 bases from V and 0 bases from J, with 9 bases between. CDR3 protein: CASSVDALTNYGYTF. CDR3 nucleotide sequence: TGTGCCAGCAGCGTAGATGCCCTTACTAACTATGGCTACACCTTC.

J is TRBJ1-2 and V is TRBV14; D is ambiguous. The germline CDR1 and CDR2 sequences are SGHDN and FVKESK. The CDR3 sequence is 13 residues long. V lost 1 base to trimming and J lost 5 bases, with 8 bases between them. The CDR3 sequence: CASSQVSAYGYTF. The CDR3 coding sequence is TGTGCCAGCAGCCAAGTGAGTGCGTATGGCTACACCTTC.

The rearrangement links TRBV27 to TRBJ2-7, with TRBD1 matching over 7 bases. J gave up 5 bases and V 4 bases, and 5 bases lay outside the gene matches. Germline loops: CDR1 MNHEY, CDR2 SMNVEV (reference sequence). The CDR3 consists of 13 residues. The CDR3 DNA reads TGTGCCAGCAGTTCCGGACAGGTCAACGAGCAGTACTTC. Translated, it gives CASSSGQVNEQYF.